This T cell receptor (beta chain) was recovered during a study of T cells in Graves' hyperthyroidism and ophthalmopathy. Points from the study as a whole: Ophthalmopathy stood apart from stable hyperthyroidism in a 13 V-J model.

In this sample, this clonotype turned up many times. The antigen is not known. There were TCR beta CDR3 regions amplified from RNA transcripts. The HTBI set primed first-round TCR CDR3 RT-PCR. MiXCR was run by TCRdb on the multiplex PCR reads, yielding one entry per CDR3 protein. This sample has over 250,000 distinct CDR3 sequences, with under 30% found just once. CDR1 is DFQATT and CDR2 is SNEGSKA in the germline V gene (reference sequence). This CDR3 contains 12 residues. The V end was cut by 6 bases, the J end by 1 base, with 9 bases between. Source material: blood. The TCR sequence derives from a man aged 35-49 years with Graves' hyperthyroidism that later progressed to Graves' ophthalmopathy. V is TRBV20-1 and J is TRBJ2-5; no clear D gene. In nucleotides, the CDR3 is TGCAGTGCGACGGATCTCCAAGAGACCCAGTACTTC. This encodes CSATDLQETQYF.